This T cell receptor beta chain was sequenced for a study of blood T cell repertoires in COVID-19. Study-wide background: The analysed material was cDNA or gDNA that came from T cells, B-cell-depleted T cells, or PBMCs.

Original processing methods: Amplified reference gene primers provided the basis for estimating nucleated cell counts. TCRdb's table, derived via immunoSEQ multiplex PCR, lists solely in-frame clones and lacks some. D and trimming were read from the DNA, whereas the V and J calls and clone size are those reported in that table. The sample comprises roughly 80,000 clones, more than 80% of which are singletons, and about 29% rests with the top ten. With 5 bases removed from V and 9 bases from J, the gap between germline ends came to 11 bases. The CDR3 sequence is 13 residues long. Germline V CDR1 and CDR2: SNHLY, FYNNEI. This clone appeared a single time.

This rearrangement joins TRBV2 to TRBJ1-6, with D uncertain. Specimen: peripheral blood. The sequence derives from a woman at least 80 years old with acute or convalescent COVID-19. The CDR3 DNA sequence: TGTGCCAGCAGTATGTCCTGGGCTTCACCCCTCCACTTT. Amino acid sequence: CASSMSWASPLHF.